Described below is a single T cell receptor (beta chain) sequence and its context. CDR3 length: 14 amino acids. Germline CDR1 reads MNHEY; CDR2 reads SMNVEV (reference sequence). The V and J ends lost 4 bases and 3 bases, in that order; junction bases with no gene match: 2. The entry originates in a study of cytomegalovirus exposure and HLA in healthy donors. The PCR made use of 60 Vbeta and 13 Jbeta primers. Some clones are missing from TCRdb's copy, which holds only in-frame ones; the method was immunoSEQ multiplex PCR. This table holds 200,000 or so clones, about 81% found once. This sequence originates from a woman aged 45-59 years in good health and CMV-seropositive. The V and J genes are TRBV27 and TRBJ2-7; 11 positions agree with TRBD1. The sequenced sample was PBMCs. The CDR3 sequence is CASSSGTGGYEQYF. As DNA, the CDR3 is TGTGCCAGCAGTTCCGGGACAGGGGGCTACGAGCAGTACTTC.